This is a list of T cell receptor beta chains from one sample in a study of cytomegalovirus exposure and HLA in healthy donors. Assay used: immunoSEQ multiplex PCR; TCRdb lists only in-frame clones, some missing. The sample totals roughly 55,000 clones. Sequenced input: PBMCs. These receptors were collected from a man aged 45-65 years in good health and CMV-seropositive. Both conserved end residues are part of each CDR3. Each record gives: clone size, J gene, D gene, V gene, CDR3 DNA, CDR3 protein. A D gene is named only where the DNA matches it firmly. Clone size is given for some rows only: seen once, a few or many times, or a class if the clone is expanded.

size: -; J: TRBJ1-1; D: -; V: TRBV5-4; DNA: TGTGCCAGCAGCTTGTTTCGGAGTTACATGAACACTGAAGCTTTCTTT; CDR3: CASSLFRSYMNTEAFF
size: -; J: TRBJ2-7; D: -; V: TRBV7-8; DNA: TGTGCCAGCAGCTTTGCGCGGGACAGCCGCTACGAGCAGTACTTC; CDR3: CASSFARDSRYEQYF
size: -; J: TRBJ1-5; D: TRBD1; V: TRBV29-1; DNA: TGCAGCGTTGGGACAGGGGAGGCGAATCAGCCCCAGCATTTT; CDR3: CSVGTGEANQPQHF
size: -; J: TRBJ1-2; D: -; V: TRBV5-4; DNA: TGTGCCAGCAGCTCCCGGGAGGGGTATGGCTACACCTTC; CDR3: CASSSREGYGYTF
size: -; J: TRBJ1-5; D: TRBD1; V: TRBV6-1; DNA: TGTGCCAGTCGGGACAGTGGTAGCAATCAGCCCCAGCATTTT; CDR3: CASRDSGSNQPQHF
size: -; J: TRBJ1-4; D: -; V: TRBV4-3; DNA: TGCGCCAGCGGTGCGGGAGGGGGAAAACTGTTTTTT; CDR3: CASGAGGGKLFF
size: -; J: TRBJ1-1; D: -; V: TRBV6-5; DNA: TGTGCCAGCAGTTACGGTTTTGGGCGCACTGAAGCTTTCTTT; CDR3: CASSYGFGRTEAFF
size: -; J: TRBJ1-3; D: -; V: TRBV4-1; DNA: TGCGCCAGCAGCCAAGAAGGGAGCAGTAGGGTGATCCCCTCTGGAAACACCATATATTTT; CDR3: CASSQEGSSRVIPSGNTIYF
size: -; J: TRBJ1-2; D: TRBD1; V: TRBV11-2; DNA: TGTGCCAGCAGCCCATCACAGGGGGCGGTCTATGGCTACACCTTC; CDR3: CASSPSQGAVYGYTF
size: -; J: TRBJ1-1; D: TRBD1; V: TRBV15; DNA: TGTGCCACCAGCAGCAGGGGGCGGAACACTGAAGCTTTCTTT; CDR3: CATSSRGRNTEAFF
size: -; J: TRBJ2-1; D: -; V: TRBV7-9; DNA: TGTGCCAGCAGCTTAGCGTTAGGACTTGAGCAGTTCTTC; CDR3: CASSLALGLEQFF
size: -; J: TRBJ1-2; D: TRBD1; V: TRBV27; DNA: TGTGCCAGCAGTTCCCTCTATCGGACAGGGGTTAGTGGCTACACCTTC; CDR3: CASSSLYRTGVSGYTF
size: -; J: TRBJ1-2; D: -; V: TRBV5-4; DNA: TGTGCCAGCAGCCGGAACGCCGGGACAAGCCTATTCGGCTACACCTTC; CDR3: CASSRNAGTSLFGYTF
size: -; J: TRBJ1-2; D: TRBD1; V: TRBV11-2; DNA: TGTGCCAGCAGCCCTAGGGCAGGGGGAGTTGGCTACACCTTC; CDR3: CASSPRAGGVGYTF
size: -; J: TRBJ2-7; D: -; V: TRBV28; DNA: TGTGCCAGCAGACTAGCTGGGTACGAGCAGTACTTC; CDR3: CASRLAGYEQYF
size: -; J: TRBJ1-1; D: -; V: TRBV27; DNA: TGTGCCAGCAGAAGGGGCAGAGAGAACACTGAAGCTTTCTTT; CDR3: CASRRGRENTEAFF
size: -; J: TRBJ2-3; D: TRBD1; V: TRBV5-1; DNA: TGCGCCAGCAACTGGCAGGGGGATGGAGATACGCAGTATTTT; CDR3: CASNWQGDGDTQYF
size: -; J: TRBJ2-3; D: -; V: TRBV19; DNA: TGTGCCAGTAAATTGTCCTTCCCCACAGATACGCAGTATTTT; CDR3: CASKLSFPTDTQYF
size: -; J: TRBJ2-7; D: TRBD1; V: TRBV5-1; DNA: TGCGCCAGCAGCCCGGGACAGGGTTCCTACGAGCAGTACTTC; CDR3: CASSPGQGSYEQYF
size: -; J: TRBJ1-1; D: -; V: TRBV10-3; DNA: TGTGCCACCCTAGGTGGCGGCACTGAAGCTTTCTTT; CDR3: CATLGGGTEAFF
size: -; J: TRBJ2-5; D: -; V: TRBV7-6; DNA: TGTGCCAGCAGCTTACACCTCCCCATGGATCCATCAGGAGAGACCCAGTACTTC; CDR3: CASSLHLPMDPSGETQYF
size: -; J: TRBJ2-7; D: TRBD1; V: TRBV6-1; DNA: TGTGCCAGCAGTGAAGCTCAGGGGGTCTACGAGCAGTACTTC; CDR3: CASSEAQGVYEQYF
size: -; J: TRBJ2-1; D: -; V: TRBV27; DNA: TGTGCCAGCAGTGACCGGCGGGCAGTCAATGAGCAGTTCTTC; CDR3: CASSDRRAVNEQFF
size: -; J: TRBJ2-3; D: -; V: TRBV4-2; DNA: TGTGCCAGCAGCCAATCAGGCAGCGGTTCAGATACGCAGTATTTT; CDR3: CASSQSGSGSDTQYF
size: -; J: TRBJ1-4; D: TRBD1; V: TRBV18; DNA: TGTGCCAGCTCACTATCCGGGACAGGGGGTGAAAAACTGTTTTTT; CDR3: CASSLSGTGGEKLFF
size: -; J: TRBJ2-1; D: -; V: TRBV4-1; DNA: TGCGCCAGCAGCCAAGATACCCAGGCGTACAATGAGCAGTTCTTC; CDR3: CASSQDTQAYNEQFF
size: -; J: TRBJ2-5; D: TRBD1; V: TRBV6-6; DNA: TGTGCCAGCAGCACCAGGGGGCCTGGGCAAGAGACCCAGTACTTC; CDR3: CASSTRGPGQETQYF
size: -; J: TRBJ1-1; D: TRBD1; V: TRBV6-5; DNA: TGTGCCAGCAGTTACCTCGGACAGGGGAACACTGAAGCTTTCTTT; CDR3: CASSYLGQGNTEAFF
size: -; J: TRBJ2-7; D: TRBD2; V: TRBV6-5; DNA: TGTGCCAGCAGTTCCCTACTAGCGGGGGGAGCCTACGAGCAGTACTTC; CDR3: CASSSLLAGGAYEQYF
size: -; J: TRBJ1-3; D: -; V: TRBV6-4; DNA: TGTGCCAGCAGTGACTGCAGGGCCCACTCTGGAAACACCATATATTTT; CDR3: CASSDCRAHSGNTIYF
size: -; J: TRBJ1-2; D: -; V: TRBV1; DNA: TGCACCAGCAGCCAAGACGCCCGAGAGGGGGCAAGGGTCTATGGCTACACCTTC; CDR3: CTSSQDAREGARVYGYTF
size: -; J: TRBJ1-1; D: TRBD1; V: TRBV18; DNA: TGTGCCAGCTCACCACCATCTGGGACAGGGGGAGAAGCTTTCTTT; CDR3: CASSPPSGTGGEAFF
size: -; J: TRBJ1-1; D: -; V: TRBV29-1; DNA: TGCAGCGCCCAGAGGGGGGGTGAGAACACTGAAGCTTTCTTT; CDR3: CSAQRGGENTEAFF
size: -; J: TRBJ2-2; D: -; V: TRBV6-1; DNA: TGTGCCAGCAGTGATGGCAGTTTAGGAGAAGTCGACACCGGGGAGCTGTTTTTT; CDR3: CASSDGSLGEVDTGELFF
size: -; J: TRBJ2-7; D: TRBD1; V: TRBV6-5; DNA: TGTGCCAGCAGTTTCACAGGGGTCTACGAGCAGTACTTC; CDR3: CASSFTGVYEQYF
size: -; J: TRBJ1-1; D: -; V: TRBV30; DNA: TGTGCCTGGAGTGTACAGGTAGGGCGAGGAAACACTGAAGCTTTCTTT; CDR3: CAWSVQVGRGNTEAFF
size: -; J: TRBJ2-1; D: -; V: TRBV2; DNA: TGTGCCAGCAGTCTCTACAATGAGCAGTTCTTC; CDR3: CASSLYNEQFF
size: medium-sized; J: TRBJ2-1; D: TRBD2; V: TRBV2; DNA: TGTGCCAGCGAGCTGGGACTAGACGACAATGAGCAGTTCTTC; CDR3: CASELGLDDNEQFF
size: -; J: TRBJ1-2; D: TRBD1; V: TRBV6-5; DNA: TGTGCCAGCAGTTACTCGAGGGACAGGGCTGCTGGCTACACCTTC; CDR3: CASSYSRDRAAGYTF
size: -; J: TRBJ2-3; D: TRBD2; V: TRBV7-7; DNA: TGTGCTAGCAGTGGGACTAGCGGTCTATATGATACGCAGTATTTT; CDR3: CASSGTSGLYDTQYF
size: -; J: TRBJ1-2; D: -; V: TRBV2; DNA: TGTGCCAGCAGTCAAGTGGGGAGAGGCTACACCTTC; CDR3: CASSQVGRGYTF
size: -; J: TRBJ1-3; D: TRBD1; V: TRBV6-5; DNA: TGTGCCAGCAGTTACTTCGACAGGGGACACACCATATATTTT; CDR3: CASSYFDRGHTIYF
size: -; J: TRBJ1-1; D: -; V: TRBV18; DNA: TGTGCCAGCTCACCAACTCCGGGACATATGAACACTGAAGCTTTCTTT; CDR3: CASSPTPGHMNTEAFF
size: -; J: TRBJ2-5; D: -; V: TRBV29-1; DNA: TGCAGCGTTGGGGAACTGGCAGGGGATGTTAGTGTGACCCAGTACTTC; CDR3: CSVGELAGDVSVTQYF
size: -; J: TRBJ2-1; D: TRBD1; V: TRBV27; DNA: TGTGCCAGCAGCCTATCGGGACAGGGGAGGGACAATGAGCAGTTCTTC; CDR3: CASSLSGQGRDNEQFF
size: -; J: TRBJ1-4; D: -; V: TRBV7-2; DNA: TGTGCCAGCAGCTTAGACAGGTCTAATGAAAAACTGTTTTTT; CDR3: CASSLDRSNEKLFF
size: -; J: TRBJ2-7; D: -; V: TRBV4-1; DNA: TGCGCCAGCAGCCAAGATCTTGAGGAGGGCTCCTACGAGCAGTACTTC; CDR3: CASSQDLEEGSYEQYF